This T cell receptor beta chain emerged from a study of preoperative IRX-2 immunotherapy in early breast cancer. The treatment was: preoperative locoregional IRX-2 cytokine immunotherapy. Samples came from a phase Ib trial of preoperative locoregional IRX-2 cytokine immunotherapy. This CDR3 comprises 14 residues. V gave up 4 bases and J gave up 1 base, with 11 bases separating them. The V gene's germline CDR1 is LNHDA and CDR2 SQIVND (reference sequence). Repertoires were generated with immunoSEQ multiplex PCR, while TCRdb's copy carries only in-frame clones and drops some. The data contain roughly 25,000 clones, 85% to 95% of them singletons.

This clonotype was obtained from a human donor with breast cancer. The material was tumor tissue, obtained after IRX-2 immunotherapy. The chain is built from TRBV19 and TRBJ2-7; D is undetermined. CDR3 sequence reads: CASSTYLGSYEQYF. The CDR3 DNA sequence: TGTGCCAGTAGTACGTACCTCGGGTCCTACGAGCAGTACTTC.